This T cell receptor beta chain emerged from a study of blood T cell repertoires in COVID-19. Looking at the study overall: The samples span acute and convalescent COVID-19 from the United States, Italy and Spain. T cells, B-cell-depleted T cells, or PBMCs supplied cDNA or gDNA.

Trimming pared 0 bases from V and 4 bases from J, leaving 12 bases between. CDR3 size: 15 residues. Germline V gene data show CDR1 as MNHNS and CDR2 as SASEGT. Per the original data handling: The assay estimated nucleated cells by amplifying reference gene primers. Assay: immunoSEQ multiplex PCR; the TCRdb copy retains only in-frame clones and omits some. V and J calls plus clone size are reproduced from that table; the DNA served to infer D and trimming. The table has under 250,000 clones, 83% seen once. The chain links TRBV6-1 to TRBJ1-2; perhaps TRBD1 as D (5 bases). The receptor was isolated from a man in his forties with active or convalescent COVID-19. Sequenced input: peripheral blood. The CDR3 reads CASSEAGQGTYGYTF. The CDR3 coding sequence is TGTGCCAGCAGTGAAGCGGGGCAGGGTACCTATGGCTACACCTTC.